These T cell receptor beta chains were read from a single sample in a study of CD8 T cell repertoires and HIV-1 epitope variants. Data came from immunoSEQ multiplex PCR; TCRdb stores just in-frame clones and leaves some out. The sample lists 6,000 to 6,500 clones, 65% to 70% seen once, with around two fifths in the top ten. These receptors' antigens are unknown. The source material was cultured CD8+ T cells derived from PBMCs. These receptors came from a male donor with HIV. Both conserved end residues are part of each CDR3. A D gene is named only where the DNA matches it firmly. Clone size, where shown, is once, few, many, or a class for clones that have expanded.

J: TRBJ1-5
V: TRBV5-5
size: NA
D: TRBD1
CDR3: CASSTWTGADQPQHF
DNA: TGTGCCAGCAGCACCTGGACAGGGGCCGATCAGCCCCAGCATTTT

J: TRBJ2-2
V: TRBV6-5
size: NA
D: NA
CDR3: CASSSSTGEGGELFF
DNA: TGTGCCAGCAGTTCCTCCACAGGGGAGGGCGGGGAGCTGTTTTTT

J: TRBJ2-1
V: TRBV5-1
size: NA
D: TRBD2
CDR3: CASSSLAGVTNEQFF
DNA: TGCGCCAGCAGCTCCTTAGCGGGGGTTACCAATGAGCAGTTCTTC

J: TRBJ2-1
V: TRBV28
size: NA
D: TRBD1
CDR3: CASSLIRGSYNEQFF
DNA: TGTGCCAGCAGTTTAATCAGGGGGTCCTACAATGAGCAGTTCTTC

J: TRBJ2-3
V: TRBV2
size: NA
D: NA
CDR3: CASSELGVVGTDTQYF
DNA: TGTGCCAGCAGTGAATTGGGGGTGGTCGGCACAGATACGCAGTATTTT

J: TRBJ2-7
V: TRBV27
size: few
D: TRBD1
CDR3: CASSPGQVLHEQYF
DNA: TGTGCCAGCAGTCCGGGACAGGTGCTACACGAGCAGTACTTC

J: TRBJ1-4
V: TRBV30
size: NA
D: NA
CDR3: CAWSSRMNEKLFF
DNA: TGTGCCTGGAGTTCCCGTATGAATGAAAAACTGTTTTTT

J: TRBJ2-7
V: TRBV18
size: NA
D: TRBD1
CDR3: CASSPGQGANEQYF
DNA: TGTGCCAGCTCACCTGGACAGGGGGCAAACGAGCAGTACTTC

J: TRBJ2-1
V: TRBV28
size: NA
D: NA
CDR3: CASSFFGTSYNEQFF
DNA: TGTGCCAGCAGTTTCTTTGGGACTTCATACAATGAGCAGTTCTTC

J: TRBJ2-1
V: TRBV7-8
size: NA
D: NA
CDR3: CASSLARGNEQFF
DNA: TGTGCCAGCAGCTTAGCACGAGGCAATGAGCAGTTCTTC

J: TRBJ1-1
V: TRBV19
size: few
D: NA
CDR3: CASSNSGGVNTEAFF
DNA: TGTGCCAGTAGTAATAGCGGGGGGGTGAACACTGAAGCTTTCTTT

J: TRBJ2-1
V: TRBV7-2
size: NA
D: TRBD2
CDR3: CASSLDGSGSYNEQFF
DNA: TGTGCCAGCAGCTTAGATGGTAGCGGGAGCTACAATGAGCAGTTCTTC

J: TRBJ2-7
V: TRBV7-6
size: NA
D: TRBD2
CDR3: CASSLVGGTSGAYEQYF
DNA: TGTGCCAGCAGCTTAGTGGGTGGGACTAGCGGGGCCTACGAGCAGTACTTC

J: TRBJ1-5
V: TRBV28
size: NA
D: TRBD1
CDR3: CASSSGTGNQPQHF
DNA: TGTGCCAGCAGTTCCGGGACAGGGAATCAGCCCCAGCATTTT

J: TRBJ1-1
V: TRBV10-3
size: NA
D: NA
CDR3: CATQDHTNTEAFF
DNA: TGTGCCACCCAAGACCATACGAACACTGAAGCTTTCTTT

J: TRBJ2-3
V: TRBV4-2
size: NA
D: NA
CDR3: CASSQVHYTDTQYF
DNA: TGTGCCAGCAGCCAAGTACACTATACAGATACGCAGTATTTT

J: TRBJ2-7
V: TRBV2
size: NA
D: NA
CDR3: CASSFTAGLYEQYF
DNA: TGTGCCAGCAGCTTTACCGCGGGGCTCTACGAGCAGTACTTC

J: TRBJ2-5
V: TRBV2
size: few
D: NA
CDR3: CASSSAGIDQETQYF
DNA: TGTGCCAGCAGCTCCGCCGGGATAGATCAAGAGACCCAGTACTTC

J: TRBJ1-1
V: TRBV25-1
size: NA
D: NA
CDR3: CASSEIGANTEAFF
DNA: TGTGCCAGCAGTGAAATCGGGGCGAACACTGAAGCTTTCTTT

J: TRBJ1-1
V: TRBV11-3
size: NA
D: TRBD1
CDR3: CASSLRGPATEAFF
DNA: TGTGCCAGCAGCCTGAGGGGGCCCGCCACTGAAGCTTTCTTT

J: TRBJ2-7
V: TRBV4-2
size: NA
D: NA
CDR3: CASSQDAGPTSYEQYF
DNA: TGTGCCAGCAGCCAAGACGCGGGCCCAACTTCCTACGAGCAGTACTTC

J: TRBJ2-5
V: TRBV5-4
size: few
D: NA
CDR3: CASWDTQETQYF
DNA: TGTGCCAGTTGGGACACACAAGAGACCCAGTACTTC

J: TRBJ1-1
V: TRBV28
size: NA
D: NA
CDR3: CASSLLSGTNTEAFF
DNA: TGTGCCAGCAGTTTATTGTCAGGAACTAACACTGAAGCTTTCTTT

J: TRBJ2-3
V: TRBV9
size: NA
D: TRBD2
CDR3: CASSVRLAGGPSTDTQYF
DNA: TGTGCCAGCAGCGTGAGGCTAGCGGGGGGCCCTAGCACAGATACGCAGTATTTT

J: TRBJ2-3
V: TRBV10-1
size: NA
D: NA
CDR3: CASSDGTSGEAEADTQYF
DNA: TGCGCCAGCAGCGACGGGACGTCGGGAGAGGCAGAGGCAGATACGCAGTATTTT

J: TRBJ1-5
V: TRBV28
size: NA
D: TRBD1
CDR3: CASSNWDRGDNQPQHF
DNA: TGTGCCAGCAGTAACTGGGACAGGGGCGACAATCAGCCCCAGCATTTT